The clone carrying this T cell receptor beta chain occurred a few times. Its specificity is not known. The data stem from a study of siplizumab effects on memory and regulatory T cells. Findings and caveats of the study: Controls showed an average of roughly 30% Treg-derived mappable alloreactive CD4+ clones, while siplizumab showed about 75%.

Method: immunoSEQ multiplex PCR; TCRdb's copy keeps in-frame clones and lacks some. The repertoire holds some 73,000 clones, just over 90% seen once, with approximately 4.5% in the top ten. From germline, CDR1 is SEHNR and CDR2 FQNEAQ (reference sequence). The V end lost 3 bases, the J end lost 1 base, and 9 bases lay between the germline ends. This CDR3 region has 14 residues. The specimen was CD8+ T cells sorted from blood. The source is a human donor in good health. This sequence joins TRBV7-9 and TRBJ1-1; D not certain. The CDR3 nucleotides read TGTGCCAGCAGCTTGATCCTCGGGAACACTGAAGCTTTCTTT. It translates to CASSLILGNTEAFF.